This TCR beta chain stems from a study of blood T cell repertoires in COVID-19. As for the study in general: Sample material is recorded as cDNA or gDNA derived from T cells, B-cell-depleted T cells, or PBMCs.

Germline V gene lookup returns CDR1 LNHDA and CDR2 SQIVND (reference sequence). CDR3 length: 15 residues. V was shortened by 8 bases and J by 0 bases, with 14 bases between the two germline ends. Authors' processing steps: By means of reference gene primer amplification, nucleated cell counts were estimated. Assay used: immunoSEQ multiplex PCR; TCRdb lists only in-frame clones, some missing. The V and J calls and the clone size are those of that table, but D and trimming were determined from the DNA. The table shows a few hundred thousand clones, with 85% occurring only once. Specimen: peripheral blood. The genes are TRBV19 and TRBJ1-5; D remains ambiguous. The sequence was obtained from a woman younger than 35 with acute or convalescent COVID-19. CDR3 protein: CASVYSLYSNQPQHF. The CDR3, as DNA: TGTGCCAGTGTATACAGTCTTTATAGCAATCAGCCCCAGCATTTT.